This T cell receptor (beta chain) was sequenced in a study of cytomegalovirus exposure and HLA in healthy donors. The ends lost 4 bases at V and 7 bases at J; junction bases unmatched: 13. The CDR3 contains 17 residues. The germline gives CDR1 SEHNR, CDR2 FQNEAQ (reference sequence). PCR was performed using 60 Vbeta and 13 Jbeta primers. In the original processing: In a later analysis, 10 million to 11 million of 75 million to 90 million unique beta chains occurred in at least two donors. The assay was immunoSEQ multiplex PCR, and TCRdb's table has in-frame clones only and misses some. D and trimming come from the DNA, and the V and J calls and clone size come from that table. The table lists roughly 86,000 clones, almost 80% of them singletons, with nearly 6% in the top ten. Overall study findings and caveats: In presence/absence analyses, roughly uniform sequencing depth across donors was assumed.

As to this clone: Its cognate antigen is unknown.

V usage is TRBV7-9 and J usage is TRBJ1-6; 7 bases are a match to TRBD1. This clonotype was sampled from a female donor in good health and CMV-seronegative. The sequencing sample was made of PBMCs. The CDR3 is CASSSKPPGTANSPLHF. The CDR3 DNA is TGTGCCAGCAGCTCTAAACCCCCCGGGACAGCGAATTCACCCCTCCACTTT. The complete variable domain, with remaining parts taken from reference TRBV7-9 and TRBJ1-6, reads DTGVSQNPRHKITKRGQNVTFRCDPISEHNRLYWYRQTLGQGPEFLTYFQNEAQLEKSRLLSDRFSAERPKGSFSTLEIQRTEQGDSAMYLCASSSKPPGTANSPLHFGNGTRLTVT.